Listed here are 9 T cell receptor beta chains from one sample, sequenced in a study of T cell changes during pregnancy in multiple sclerosis. Sequencing used immunoSEQ multiplex PCR; TCRdb keeps in-frame clones, though not all of them. The table has 57,000 or so clones, over 75% seen once. Sequencing was performed on peripheral blood, taken in the first trimester of pregnancy. The receptors originated from a female donor with multiple sclerosis, enrolled in a pregnancy study.

CDR3 in amino acids: CASSGQAGNTIYF. The CDR3 DNA follows: TGTGCCAGCAGCGGACAGGCTGGAAACACCATATATTTT. This chain uses TRBV9 with TRBJ1-3, with D perhaps TRBD1 (6 bases). The CDR3 runs to 13 residues. Looked up from germline, CDR1 is SGDLS and CDR2 is YYNGEE. The V and J ends lost 3 bases and 2 bases respectively, with 6 bases between them.

The V gene is TRBV29-1, the J gene TRBJ2-5; 7 bases are shared with TRBD1. V lost 5 bases, J lost 5 bases, and 14 bases stayed unmatched. The CDR3 consists of 15 residues. Germline assignment: CDR1 SQVTM and CDR2 ANQGSEA. Written as DNA, the CDR3 is TGCAGCGTTCATAAGACAGGGTCGGGGATGGAGACCCAGTACTTC. Translating it yields CSVHKTGSGMETQYF.

The chain recombines TRBV6-1 with TRBJ2-1; a weak D match, TRBD2 (6 bases). V lost 6 bases to trimming and J lost 6 bases, with 12 bases between them. This CDR3 comprises 13 residues. Per the germline V gene, CDR1 is MNHNS and CDR2 is SASEGT. The CDR3 DNA is TGTGCCAGCAGGTCACTAGCTAGCAATGAGCAGTTCTTC. Encoded protein: CASRSLASNEQFF.

This clone appeared a single time. V gene TRBV6-1 combines with J gene TRBJ1-2; D is unclear. The V gene's germline CDR1 is MNHNS and CDR2 SASEGT. The CDR3 extends over 16 amino acids. Trimming left V 1 base short and J 3 bases short, with 15 bases between. The CDR3 is CASSEEVGLVYYGYTF. The CDR3 DNA is TGTGCCAGCAGTGAAGAAGTAGGTCTAGTATACTATGGCTACACCTTC.

In its sample, this clone was seen once. V gene TRBV2 combines with J gene TRBJ1-4; TRBD1 agrees at 7 bases. Per the germline V gene, CDR1 is SNHLY and CDR2 is FYNNEI. The CDR3 spans 14 residues. V gave up 8 bases and J gave up 4 bases; unmatched junction bases: 7. The CDR3 is CASLGQFFNEKLFF. The CDR3 nucleotides are TGTGCCAGCCTGGGACAGTTCTTTAATGAAAAACTGTTTTTT.

This chain connects TRBV28 to TRBJ2-7; 9 nucleotides agree with TRBD1. The germline CDR1 and CDR2 sequences are MDHEN and SYDVKM. The CDR3 loop spans 16 amino acids. V gave up 4 bases and J gave up 3 bases; unmatched junction bases: 10. CDR3 protein: CASSSPGQGTIYEQYF. In DNA, the CDR3 is TGTGCCAGCAGTTCCCCTGGACAGGGGACAATCTACGAGCAGTACTTC.

The table lists this clone with a count of one. The V gene is TRBV9, the J gene TRBJ2-1, with 16 bases aligning to TRBD2. Germline V gives CDR1 SGDLS, CDR2 YYNGEE. Trimming removed 3 bases from V and 8 bases from J; junction bases left unmatched: 2. The CDR3 covers 15 residues. The CDR3 nucleotides are TGTGCCAGCAGCGCGGGACTAGCGGGAGGGTATGAGCAGTTCTTC. It translates to CASSAGLAGGYEQFF.

The genes are TRBV28 and TRBJ2-2, with D possibly matching TRBD1 (6 bases). The CDR3 consists of 16 residues. The germline V gene encodes CDR1 MDHEN and CDR2 SYDVKM. Trimming cost V 2 bases and J 3 bases, with 13 bases left between them. The CDR3 DNA reads as TGTGCCAGCAGTTTAGCAGGGGCAGGAGACACCGGGGAGCTGTTTTTT. This gives the protein CASSLAGAGDTGELFF.

This clone occurred a few times. This chain uses TRBV5-1 with TRBJ1-1; 7 bases line up with TRBD1. Germline values: CDR1 SGHRS, CDR2 YFSETQ. Trimming cost V 1 base and J 4 bases; bases outside gene matches: 10. CDR3 length: 16 residues. The CDR3 DNA reads as TGCGCCAGCAGCTTGCTCTTGAGTAGGGGGCTCACTGAAGCTTTCTTT. It translates to CASSLLLSRGLTEAFF.